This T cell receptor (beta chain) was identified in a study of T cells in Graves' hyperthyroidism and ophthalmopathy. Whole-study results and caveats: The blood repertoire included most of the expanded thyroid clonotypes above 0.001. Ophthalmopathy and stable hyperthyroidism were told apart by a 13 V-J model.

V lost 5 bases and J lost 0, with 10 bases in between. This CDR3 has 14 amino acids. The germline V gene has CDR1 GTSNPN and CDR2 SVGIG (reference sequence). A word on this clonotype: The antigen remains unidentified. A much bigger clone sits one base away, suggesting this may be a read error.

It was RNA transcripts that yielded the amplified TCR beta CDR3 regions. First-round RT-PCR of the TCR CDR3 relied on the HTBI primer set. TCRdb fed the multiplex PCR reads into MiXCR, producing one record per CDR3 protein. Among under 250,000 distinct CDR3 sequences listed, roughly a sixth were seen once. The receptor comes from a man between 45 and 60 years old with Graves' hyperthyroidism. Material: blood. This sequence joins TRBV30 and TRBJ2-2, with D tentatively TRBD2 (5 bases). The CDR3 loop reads CAWGPGTNTGELFF. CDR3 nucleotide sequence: TGTGCCTGGGGCCCCGGGACGAACACCGGGGAGCTGTTTTTT.